A single sample gave rise to the 27 T cell receptor beta chains below, sequenced in a study of blood T cells in healthy people across ages. It was with a sample-barcoded 5' primer and a J-beta primer mix that a second PCR of roughly 7 to 12 cycles was run. TCRdb re-derived calls from the 5' RACE reads in MiXCR, one entry per CDR3 protein. The sample lists 600,000 to 800,000 distinct CDR3 sequences, about 50% occurring once. Specimen: blood. The receptors derive from a woman aged 80 or over in good health.

There are many counts of this clonotype. V gene TRBV7-9 combines with J gene TRBJ1-1; possibly TRBD1 for D (5 bases). Germline CDR1 reads SEHNR; CDR2 reads FQNEAQ (reference sequence). Deletions cut 5 bases from V and 0 bases from J, with 13 bases between. The CDR3 is 15 amino acids. CDR3 protein: CASSPSTVMNTEAFF. CDR3 coding DNA: TGTGCCAGCAGCCCGTCGACAGTAATGAACACTGAAGCTTTCTTT.

The CDR3: CSVDRTRREQFF. The CDR3 bases are TGCAGCGTTGACCGGACTAGGCGTGAGCAGTTCTTC. This chain joins TRBV29-1 and TRBJ2-1; 7 bases are a match to TRBD2. The germline gives CDR1 SQVTM, CDR2 ANQGSEA. The CDR3 runs to 12 residues. J gave up 9 bases and V 3 bases, and 5 bases lay outside the gene matches.

In its sample, this clonotype was seen many times. The chain joins TRBV28 to TRBJ2-6; D is undetermined. CDR3 size: 15 residues. Trimming left V 6 bases short and J 0 bases short, with 9 bases between. CDR1 is MDHEN, CDR2 SYDVKM, per germline. The CDR3 DNA is TGTGCCAGCAGGGTCGAGCCCTCTGGGGCCAACGTCCTGACTTTC. The encoded protein is CASRVEPSGANVLTF.

This clonotype was counted ten times or more. V usage is TRBV20-1 and J usage is TRBJ2-7; TRBD1 matches 8 bases. This CDR3 has 13 amino acids. Trimming at V came to 6 bases and at J to 2 bases, leaving 6 bases not matched to a gene. Germline V gene lookup returns CDR1 DFQATT and CDR2 SNEGSKA (reference sequence). CDR3 sequence (DNA): TGCAGTGCAGTACCAGGGGGCCCCTACGAGCAGTACTTC. This gives the protein CSAVPGGPYEQYF.

In its sample, this clonotype was seen many times. CDR3 in amino acids: CATSGGVDSYNEQFF. The CDR3 bases are TGTGCCACCAGTGGGGGAGTTGACTCCTACAATGAGCAGTTCTTC. The V gene is TRBV24-1, the J gene TRBJ2-1, with TRBD2 as a possible D gene (5 bases). The CDR3 consists of 15 residues. Germline CDR1 and CDR2: KGHDR and SFDVKD. Trimming removed 5 bases from V and 0 bases from J, with 10 bases in between.

CDR3 in amino acids: CSAPGRRNIQYF. CDR3 in DNA: TGCAGTGCCCCCGGGAGGCGAAACATTCAGTACTTC. The chain carries TRBV20-1 and TRBJ2-7, with TRBD2 matching over 7 bases. The closer fit of TRBJ2-4 to the DNA end suggests the J call may be wrong. The CDR3 length is 12 residues. The V gene's germline CDR1 is DFQATT and CDR2 SNEGSKA (reference sequence).

A remark on this clonotype: It may be a read error: a sequence one base away is much more abundant. The rearrangement links TRBV2 to TRBJ2-5; possibly TRBD2 for D (6 bases). This CDR3 is 13 amino acids long. Trimming removed 3 bases at V and 4 bases at J, with 9 bases between. Germline V gene sequence: CDR1 SNHLY, CDR2 FYNNEI. CDR3 sequence: CASSERGGETQYF. CDR3 in DNA: TGTGCCAGCAGTGAGCGGGGCGGAGAGACCCAGTACTTC.

This clonotype came up many times. The gene calls are TRBV6-1 and TRBJ2-1; 13 nucleotides line up with TRBD2. Trimming took 6 bases from V and 0 from J; bases not matched to a gene: 5. Germline V gene sequence: CDR1 MNHNS, CDR2 SASEGT. The CDR3 has 17 residues. CDR3 region: CASRGLAGSSSYNEQFF. CDR3 nucleotides: TGTGCCAGCAGGGGACTAGCGGGATCGAGCTCCTACAATGAGCAGTTCTTC.

For this clonotype: With a much larger clone just one base away, this may be a read error. V usage is TRBV2 and J usage is TRBJ2-2; D may be TRBD2 (6 bases). The CDR3 consists of 13 residues. Trimming took 8 bases from V and 3 from J, leaving 10 bases between them. Germline V CDR1 and CDR2: SNHLY, FYNNEI. This chain's CDR3 is CASRGTYTGELFF. CDR3 sequence (DNA): TGTGCCAGCCGGGGGACGTACACCGGGGAGCTGTTTTTT. The complete variable domain, with remaining parts taken from reference TRBV2 and TRBJ2-2, reads EPEVTQTPSHQVTQMGQEVILRCVPISNHLYFYWYRQILGQKVEFLVSFYNNEISEKSEIFDDQFSVERPDGSNFTLKIRSTKLEDSAMYFCASRGTYTGELFFGEGSRLTVL.

As concerns this clonotype: A much larger clone lies a single base off, so this may be a read error. V is TRBV5-1 and J is TRBJ2-5; TRBD1 aligns across 7 bases. The trim removed 4 bases at V and 11 bases at J, leaving 11 bases unmatched. The CDR3 has 13 residues. Germline V gives CDR1 SGHRS, CDR2 YFSETQ. The CDR3 sequence is CASSGLRGNEQYF. CDR3 nucleotides: TGCGCCAGCAGCGGACTCAGGGGGAATGAGCAGTACTTC.

This clonotype was seen ten or more times. The chain recombines TRBV29-1 with TRBJ2-3, with no clear D. In germline, CDR1 is SQVTM, CDR2 ANQGSEA. The CDR3 is 13 residues long. Trimming left V 7 bases short and J 1 base short, with 12 bases between. CDR3 nucleotides: TGCAGCGGTCACCCTACCGGCACAGATACGCAGTATTTT. This codes for CSGHPTGTDTQYF.

The chain combines TRBV12-3 or TRBV12-4 with TRBJ2-2; TRBD1 might be the D (6 bases). Between the trimmed V and J ends, which lost 7 bases and 2 bases, there was a span of 14 bases. The CDR3 spans 15 residues. The CDR3 region has the DNA TGTGCCAGCACCTGGACAGACGGAAACACCGGGGAGCTGTTTTTT. Protein sequence: CASTWTDGNTGELFF.

Comment on this clonotype: One end of the junction does not line up with germline, which may come from a read error. The CDR3 DNA reads TGTGCCGGCAGTCAGGGACGAGCGGGGGGAAACATTCAGTACTTC. Translating gives CAGSQGRAGGNIQYF. This chain connects TRBV6-5 to TRBJ2-4, with 9 bases lining up with TRBD2. This CDR3 has 15 residues. The germline V gene has CDR1 MNHEY and CDR2 SVGAGI.

V gene TRBV12-3 or TRBV12-4 combines with J gene TRBJ2-1; no reliable D call. The CDR3 has 14 amino acids. Deletions cut 1 base from V and 5 bases from J, with 9 bases between. CDR3 region: CASSLEVVNNEQFF. The CDR3 DNA reads as TGTGCCAGCAGTTTAGAGGTGGTGAACAATGAGCAGTTCTTC.

This chain uses TRBV12-3 or TRBV12-4 with TRBJ2-1, with a possible D match to TRBD2 (7 bases). The V gene lost 3 bases and the J gene lost 1 base, with 13 bases spanning the gap. The CDR3 extends over 16 amino acids. This CDR3 reads CASSLAAGTSYNEQFF. In nucleotides, the CDR3 is TGTGCCAGCAGTTTGGCAGCGGGGACATCCTACAATGAGCAGTTCTTC.

Only a few counts were recorded for this clonotype. The chain employs TRBV4-1 and TRBJ2-1; 11 bases match TRBD2. V shed 0 bases, J shed 5 bases, and the junction held 6 bases outside the gene matches. Germline V gene sequence: CDR1 MGHRA, CDR2 YSYEKL. The CDR3 runs 17 residues. The CDR3 DNA sequence: TGCGCCAGCAGCCAAGATCTTCTAGCGGGAGGCCACAATGAGCAGTTCTTC. This gives the protein CASSQDLLAGGHNEQFF.

The chain uses TRBV5-1 and TRBJ1-1; D remains ambiguous. The V gene lost 0 bases and the J gene lost 3 bases, with 9 bases spanning the gap. CDR1 and CDR2 (germline): SGHRS, YFSETQ. The CDR3 runs 14 residues. The CDR3 spells CASSLGAWDTEAFF. The CDR3 DNA sequence: TGCGCCAGCAGCTTGGGGGCTTGGGACACTGAAGCTTTCTTT. The complete variable domain, with remaining parts taken from reference TRBV5-1 and TRBJ1-1, reads KAGVTQTPRYLIKTRGQQVTLSCSPISGHRSVSWYQQTPGQGLQFLFEYFSETQRNKGNFPGRFSGRQFSNSRSEMNVSTLELGDSALYLCASSLGAWDTEAFFGQGTRLTVV.

In its sample, this clonotype was seen many times. The chain employs TRBV6-5 and TRBJ1-1; 8 bases line up with TRBD1. The germline V gene encodes CDR1 MNHEY and CDR2 SVGAGI. With V trimmed by 7 bases and J by 2 bases, 6 bases remained unmatched. The CDR3 has 14 residues. The DNA of the CDR3 is TGTGCCAGCAACCTACAGGGGGGCAACACTGAAGCTTTCTTT. Translated, it gives CASNLQGGNTEAFF.

The chain couples TRBV5-6 to TRBJ2-2; weak D call: TRBD1 (7 bases). The CDR3 is 17 residues long. In germline, CDR1 is SGHDT, CDR2 YYEEEE. The V end lost 4 bases, the J end lost 1 base, and 17 bases lay between the germline ends. The CDR3 bases are TGTGCCAGCAGCCGGGGTTCCAGGGGGGTGAACACCGGGGAGCTGTTTTTT. Translation gives CASSRGSRGVNTGELFF. Using reference TRBV5-6 and TRBJ2-2 for the parts outside the CDR3, the full variable domain is DAGVTQSPTHLIKTRGQQVTLRCSPKSGHDTVSWYQQALGQGPQFIFQYYEEEERQRGNFPDRFSGHQFPNYSSELNVNALLLGDSALYLCASSRGSRGVNTGELFFGEGSRLTVL.

This clonotype was picked up a small number of times. The chain recombines TRBV12-3 or TRBV12-4 with TRBJ2-1; 8 bases match TRBD2. This CDR3 region has 19 residues. With V trimmed by 5 bases and J by 5 bases, 20 bases remained unmatched. CDR3 amino acids: CASSPWDSGVGMYNNEQFF. Here the CDR3 DNA reads TGTGCCAGCAGTCCCTGGGATAGCGGGGTAGGAATGTATAACAATGAGCAGTTCTTC.

The chain links TRBV7-8 to TRBJ1-6; 8 bases are a match to TRBD1. This CDR3 has 14 amino acids. With 5 bases clipped from V and 7 bases from J, the junction kept 4 bases outside the gene matches. Germline V gene sequence: CDR1 SGHVS, CDR2 FQNEAQ. The CDR3 DNA is TGTGCCAGCAGCCAGGACAGGGCGAATTCACCCCTCCACTTT. As protein: CASSQDRANSPLHF.

The chain uses TRBV7-9 and TRBJ1-5; 7 nucleotides line up with TRBD1. Germline CDR1 SEHNR, CDR2 FQNEAQ (reference sequence). The trim removed 5 bases at V and 2 bases at J, leaving 18 bases unmatched. The CDR3 runs 19 residues. Here the CDR3 reads CASSQQGFVERWGNQPQHF. The DNA of the CDR3 is TGTGCCAGCAGCCAACAGGGGTTTGTAGAGAGATGGGGCAATCAGCCCCAGCATTTT.

Of note for this clonotype: A much larger clone lies one base from this, so it may be a read error. The J gene is TRBJ2-7, the V gene TRBV11-2; TRBD1 matches at 7 bases. This CDR3 spans 16 amino acids. Trimming took 5 bases from V and 7 from J; bases not matched to a gene: 17. Germline V gene lookup returns CDR1 SGHAT and CDR2 FQNNGV. CDR3 DNA: TGTGCCAGCAGCCCTCGGACAGGCCTCTCCTACAATGAGCAGTACTTC. This gives the protein CASSPRTGLSYNEQYF.

Here the CDR3 reads CASSQDTAYEQYF. The CDR3 bases are TGCGCCAGCAGCCAAGACACTGCCTACGAGCAGTACTTC. This rearrangement joins TRBV4-1 to TRBJ2-7; no clear D. The CDR3 covers 13 residues. V gave up 0 bases and J gave up 2 bases, with 5 bases separating them. CDR1 and CDR2 from the germline V gene are MGHRA and YSYEKL.

For this clonotype: A much larger clone lies one base from this, so it may be a read error. This chain joins TRBV7-6 and TRBJ2-7; possible D gene TRBD1, 6 bases. The length of the CDR3 is 17 residues. V lost 2 bases and J lost 3, with 20 bases in between. Germline CDR1 SGHVS, CDR2 FNYEAQ. CDR3 DNA: TGTGCCAGCAGCTTAAACCCCTCCGACAGGCCCGTCTACGAGCAGTACTTC. Translation gives CASSLNPSDRPVYEQYF.

The V gene is TRBV27, the J gene TRBJ1-5; tentative D call: TRBD1 (5 bases). Germline loops: CDR1 MNHEY, CDR2 SMNVEV (reference sequence). The V gene lost 5 bases and the J gene lost 2 bases, with 13 bases spanning the gap. The CDR3 runs 15 residues. CDR3 loop: CASSPGGAGNQPQHF. The DNA of the CDR3 is TGTGCCAGCAGTCCAGGAGGGGCCGGCAATCAGCCCCAGCATTTT.

At least ten counts were recorded for this clonotype. V gene TRBV27 combines with J gene TRBJ2-1; D is uncertain. From germline, CDR1 is MNHEY and CDR2 SMNVEV (reference sequence). The V gene lost 2 bases and the J gene lost 5 bases, with 7 bases spanning the gap. The CDR3 runs 13 residues. In DNA, the CDR3 is TGTGCCAGCAGTTTACGGAGTCACAATGAGCAGTTCTTC. Protein sequence: CASSLRSHNEQFF.